This is a list of T cell receptor beta chains from one sample in a study of Graves' ophthalmopathy and Graves' hyperthyroidism. TCRdb passed the multiplex PCR reads through MiXCR, listing each CDR3 protein once. The sample lists 200,000 to 250,000 distinct CDR3 sequences, under 30% occurring once. Material: peripheral blood. The receptor set was obtained from a man in his forties or fifties with Graves' ophthalmopathy. Both conserved end residues are part of each CDR3. A D gene is named only where the DNA matches it firmly. The size of a clone is reported for some rows only, either as once, few or many, or as a class for expanded clones.

>TRBV24-1|TRBJ2-5|TRBD1|-
TGTGCCACCAGTGAAGATACAGGGGGAGAGACCCAGTACTTC
CATSEDTGGETQYF
>TRBV7-9|TRBJ2-2|-|many
TGTGCCAGCAGCCGAGGAGGGAGCGCGGTACATGAGGAGCTGTTTTTT
CASSRGGSAVHEELFF
>TRBV20-1|TRBJ2-5|-|many
TGCAGTGCTAGAGATCCTGTAAGGGAGACCCAGTACTTC
CSARDPVRETQYF
>TRBV7-3|TRBJ1-2|-|many
TGTGCCAGCAGCGCCTCAGGGGACCCTGCTTGGGGCTACACCTTC
CASSASGDPAWGYTF
>TRBV6-2/TRBV6-3|TRBJ1-2|-|few
TGTGCCAGCAGTTACATCAGAGAATATGGCTACACCTTC
CASSYIREYGYTF
>TRBV11-2|TRBJ2-7|TRBD1|many
TGTGCCAGCAGCTTAGACCACAGGGGGGCCTACGAGCAGTACTTC
CASSLDHRGAYEQYF
>TRBV6-1|TRBJ1-1|-|few
TGTGCCAGCAGTCGGGAACAGGGAAGGGCTGAAGCTTTCTTT
CASSREQGRAEAFF
>TRBV11-2|TRBJ2-2|-|-
TGTGCCAGCAGCTTATCACCGGGGGCCAGCACCGGGGAGCTGTTTTTT
CASSLSPGASTGELFF
>TRBV7-2|TRBJ1-6|-|many
TGTGCCAGCACCTCCCCAGGGTATAATTCACCCCTCCACTTT
CASTSPGYNSPLHF
>TRBV15|TRBJ2-7|TRBD1|many
TGTGCCACCAGCAGAGATCTCCGGGACAGGGGGAATGCGCAGTACTTC
CATSRDLRDRGNAQYF
>TRBV11-3|TRBJ1-2|-|once
TGTGCCAGCAGCTTAGACGGGGTCTTTGGCTACACCTTC
CASSLDGVFGYTF
>TRBV2|TRBJ2-2|-|many
TGTGCCAGCATCATGGACTACAACACCGGGGAGCTGTTTTTT
CASIMDYNTGELFF
>TRBV12-3/TRBV12-4|TRBJ1-3|-|-
TGTGCCAGCAGTCCACCGGGGACCTCTGGAAACACCATATATTTT
CASSPPGTSGNTIYF
>TRBV7-3|TRBJ1-1|-|many
TGTGCCAGCAATTCAGGCGCGGGGAACACTGAAGCTTTCTTT
CASNSGAGNTEAFF
>TRBV6-5|TRBJ1-5|TRBD1|many
TGTGCCAGCAGGACCGGGACAGGCCATCAGCCCCAGCATTTT
CASRTGTGHQPQHF
>TRBV2|TRBJ2-2|-|few
TGTGCCAGCAGTGGGGTCGCCCGGAACACCGGGGAGCTGTTTTTT
CASSGVARNTGELFF
>TRBV27|TRBJ2-7|-|many
TGTGCCAGCAGTCAACCGGGACTCCACTACGAGCAGTACTTC
CASSQPGLHYEQYF
>TRBV12-3/TRBV12-4|TRBJ1-2|TRBD1|few
TGTGCCATCAAACCGGGACAGTCAGACTTTGGTGGCTACACCTTC
CAIKPGQSDFGGYTF